A single T cell receptor beta chain is shown here with its context. Only one count was recorded for this clonotype. Its antigen is not yet known. Base quality data are lacking; no much larger clone is found one base away. Donors were roughly 40 systemically healthy Caucasian individuals from Russia aged 6 to 90 years. Each donor gave ten milliliters of peripheral blood, drawn into EDTA-treated Vacutainer tubes. PBMCs were isolated by Ficoll-Paque density-gradient centrifugation, with at least 6.5 million obtained per sample. Total RNA was extracted from PBMCs with Trizol reagent, with at least 6 micrograms obtained per sample. For every donor, flow cytometry on a PBMC aliquot measured the percentage of naive CD45RAhigh/CD27high T cells. This sample is part of a study of blood T cells in healthy people across ages (dated by TCRdb to the mid-2010s). As for the study more broadly: In model experiments, template switching captured roughly one uniquely barcoded TCR beta cDNA molecule for every two T cells. Age-related changes in TCR beta repertoire diversity were measured in the study by deep sequencing normalized with unique cDNA molecular identifiers. Four age groups were formed from the donors: young (average about 15 years), middle-aged (less than 40), aged (62) and long-lived (around 80). To avoid experimental bias, donors of different ages were randomly spread across the sequencing lanes. Two additional independent replicas of 1 million unique cDNA reads from the same blood draw were analyzed for two donors (one aged 18 to 30 and one aged 80 or older). The study at large found these results: Because the CMV infection status of the donors was unknown, age-related changes in expanded clonotypes may potentially have been confounded. Estimates of total diversity from one million sequenced T cells were regarded as lower bounds and underestimates. Conclusive comparison of naive and antigen-experienced compartments was prevented by the profiling of bulk unsorted PBMCs. As age increased, observed TCR beta diversity per million T cells dropped in a roughly linear way, and a significant reduction was already evident by age about 40. The percentage of naive T cells measured by flow cytometry correlated strongly with observed TCR beta diversity. Compared with the aged group, the long-lived group had more naive CD4+ T cells, fewer expanded clones and increased TCR diversity, suggesting age selection.

Library preparation was by 5' RACE. The sequencing machine was an Illumina HiSeq 2500. The second PCR ran for about 7 to 11 cycles and used a J-beta primer mix along with a sample-barcoded 5' primer. A template-switch 5' adaptor carrying 12 random nucleotides introduced a unique molecular identifier onto each TCR beta cDNA molecule. At least 2.5 million CDR3-containing paired-end reads were obtained from each sample. First-strand cDNA synthesis was performed from all RNA using the Mint cDNA synthesis kit, with priming by a TRBC-specific oligonucleotide. After uracil-DNA glycosylase treatment, a first 18-cycle PCR used universal primers M1SS and BC2_uni_R on all cDNA. The study's own analysis went as follows. Normalization of each sample was performed by random selection of 1 million high-quality reads, each carrying a distinct molecular identifier. Reads with shared molecular identifiers were discarded instead of being binned into consensus sequences. MiTCR, with a Q25 quality threshold and the strictest error-elimination algorithm, was used for CDR3 identification, clonotype clustering and error correction. Lower-bound total TCR beta diversity was estimated with a nonparametric unseen species model using Euler transformation. TCRdb reprocessing: public reads trimmed at Q25 with fastp, clones called with MiXCR, in-frame beta chains kept. Entries are consolidated by CDR3 protein sequence, retaining the most common genes and DNA. V and J calls and clone size were set by TCRdb, not the authors. Counted in this sample were about 1.1 million distinct CDR3 sequences; approximately 38% of them appeared once. The top ten clones comprise 13% of the sample.

CDR3 length: 17 amino acids, cysteine to phenylalanine. Of all the DNA, just the CDR3 is kept, 51 bases in frame from base 1. The trim is 4 bases for V and 4 bases for J, with a gap of 21 bases between the germline ends. Reading the germline V gene gives CDR1 SGDLS and CDR2 YYNGEE. Recombination linked TRBV9 to TRBJ2-1; TRBD2 is possibly the D segment (6 matching bases). The TCR was taken from a man in his late teens or twenties in good health. Material for sequencing was blood. The CDR3 in this case is CASSPGIAEATYNEQFF. The nucleotide sequence reads TGTGCCAGCAGCCCCGGGATAGCGGAAGCGACATACAATGAGCAGTTCTTC. The entire variable domain, with the stretches around the CDR3 drawn from the reference TRBV9 and TRBJ2-1 proteins, is DSGVTQTPKHLITATGQRVTLRCSPRSGDLSVYWYQQSLDQGLQFLIQYYNGEERAKGNILERFSAQQFPDLHSELNLSSLELGDSALYFCASSPGIAEATYNEQFFGPGTRLTVL.